This T cell receptor (beta chain) was found in a study of OX40 agonist ivuxolimab in advanced cancers. Study-wide context: Ivuxolimab, which is an agonistic anti-OX40 (CD134) antibody, was administered to the patients. A mean age of approximately 64 years, range about 20 to 79, was recorded, and 80% to 90% were male. Broader study findings: More expanded clones were found, on average, in CD8+ than in CD4+ T cells.

CDR1 SGHAT and CDR2 FQNNGV come from the germline V gene. The CDR3 has 16 amino acids. V was cut by 3 bases and J by 1 base, with 12 bases left in between. Data came from immunoSEQ multiplex PCR; TCRdb stores just in-frame clones and leaves some out. The profile shows about 79,000 clones, roughly 94% of them singletons. In the case of this clone: What it recognizes is unknown.

This sample comprised CD4+ or CD8+ T cells sorted from blood, obtained in a trial of the OX40 agonist ivuxolimab. The receptor was isolated from an adult with an advanced solid tumor such as melanoma, head and neck, liver or kidney cancer. J is TRBJ2-2 and V is TRBV11-2; a weak D match, TRBD1 (6 bases). The CDR3 here is CASSLWGQGNTGELFF. CDR3 in DNA: TGTGCCAGCAGCTTGTGGGGGCAGGGGAACACCGGGGAGCTGTTTTTT. The entire variable domain, with the rest obtained from reference TRBV11-2 and TRBJ2-2, is as follows: EAGVAQSPRYKIIEKRQSVAFWCNPISGHATLYWYQQILGQGPKLLIQFQNNGVVDDSQLPKDRFSAERLKGVDSTLKIQPAKLEDSAVYLCASSLWGQGNTGELFFGEGSRLTVL.